The entry that follows covers one T cell receptor beta chain sequence. The antigen is not known. These data originate in a study of T cell responses to AZD1222 COVID-19 vaccine. General study findings and limits: Spike-specific TCR breadth rose after two AZD1222 doses, and depth rose as well. Just five or six AZD1222 recipients were seropositive at baseline. The donor group comprised mostly white British people and more females; the analysis possibly underestimated clonal diversity.

Pooled together were second doses at about 4 or about 12 weeks. Clones were sequenced by immunoSEQ multiplex PCR, and TCRdb holds only the in-frame ones, with some missing. The sample lists more than 150,000 clones, more than 75% seen once, with roughly a quarter in the top ten. The germline gives CDR1 SEHNR, CDR2 FQNEAQ (reference sequence). V was pared by 5 bases and J by 8 bases, with 15 bases between. The CDR3 spans 14 residues. This receptor was taken from an adult who received the AZD1222 COVID-19 vaccine. Specimen: peripheral blood, collected 28 days after the second AZD1222 dose. This chain links TRBV7-9 with TRBJ1-4; D is unclear. The CDR3 DNA reads as TGTGCCAGCAGCCCGGCCGGGGTAGGGGAAAAACTGTTTTTT. Its protein product is CASSPAGVGEKLFF.